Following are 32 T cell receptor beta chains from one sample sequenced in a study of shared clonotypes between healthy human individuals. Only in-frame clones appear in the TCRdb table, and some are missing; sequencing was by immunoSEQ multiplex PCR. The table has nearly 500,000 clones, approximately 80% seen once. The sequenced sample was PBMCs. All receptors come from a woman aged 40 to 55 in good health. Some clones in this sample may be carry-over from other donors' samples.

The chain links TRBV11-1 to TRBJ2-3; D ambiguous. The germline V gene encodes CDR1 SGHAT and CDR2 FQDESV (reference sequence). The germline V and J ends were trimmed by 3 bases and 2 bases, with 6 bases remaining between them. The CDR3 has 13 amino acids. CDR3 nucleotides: TGTGCCAGCAGCTTTGAGGTCACAGATACGCAGTATTTT. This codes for CASSFEVTDTQYF.

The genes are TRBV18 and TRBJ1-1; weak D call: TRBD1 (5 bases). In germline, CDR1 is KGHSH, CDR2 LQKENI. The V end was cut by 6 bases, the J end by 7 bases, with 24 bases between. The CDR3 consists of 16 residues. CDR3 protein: CASSPRAGTRTGEAFF. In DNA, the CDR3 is TGTGCCAGCTCCCCCCGAGCGGGGACTAGAACAGGTGAAGCTTTCTTT.

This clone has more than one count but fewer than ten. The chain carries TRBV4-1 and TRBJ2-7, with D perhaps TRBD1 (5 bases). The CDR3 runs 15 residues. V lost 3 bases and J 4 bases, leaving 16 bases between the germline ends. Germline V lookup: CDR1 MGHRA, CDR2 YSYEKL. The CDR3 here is CASSQDQQGEYEQYF. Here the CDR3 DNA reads TGCGCCAGCAGCCAGGACCAACAAGGGGAATACGAGCAGTACTTC.

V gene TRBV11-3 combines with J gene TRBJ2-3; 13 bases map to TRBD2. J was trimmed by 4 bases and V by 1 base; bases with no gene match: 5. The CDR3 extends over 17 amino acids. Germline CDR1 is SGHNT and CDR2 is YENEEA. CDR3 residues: CASSLASGLAGADTQYF. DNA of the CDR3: TGTGCCAGCAGCTTAGCTTCTGGACTAGCGGGAGCAGATACGCAGTATTTT.

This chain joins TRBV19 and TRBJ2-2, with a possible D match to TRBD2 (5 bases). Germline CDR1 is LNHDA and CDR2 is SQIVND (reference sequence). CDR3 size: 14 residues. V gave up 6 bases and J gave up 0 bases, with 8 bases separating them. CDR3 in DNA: TGTGCCAGTAGACGAGGGCCGAACACCGGGGAGCTGTTTTTT. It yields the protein CASRRGPNTGELFF.

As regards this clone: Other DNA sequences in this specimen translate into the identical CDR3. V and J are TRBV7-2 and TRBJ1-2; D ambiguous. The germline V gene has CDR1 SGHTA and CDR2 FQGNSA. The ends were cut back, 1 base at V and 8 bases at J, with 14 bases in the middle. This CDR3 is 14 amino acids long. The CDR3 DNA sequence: TGTGCCAGCAGCTTAGTTGCGGGAAGCGAGGGCTACACCTTC. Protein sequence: CASSLVAGSEGYTF.

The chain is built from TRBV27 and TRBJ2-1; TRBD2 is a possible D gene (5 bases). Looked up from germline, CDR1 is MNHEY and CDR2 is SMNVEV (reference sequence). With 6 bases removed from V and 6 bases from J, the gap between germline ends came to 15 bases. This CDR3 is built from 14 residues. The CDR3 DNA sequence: TGTGCCAGCAGCTTAGCGAGAGATTTCAATGAGCAGTTCTTC. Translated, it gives CASSLARDFNEQFF.

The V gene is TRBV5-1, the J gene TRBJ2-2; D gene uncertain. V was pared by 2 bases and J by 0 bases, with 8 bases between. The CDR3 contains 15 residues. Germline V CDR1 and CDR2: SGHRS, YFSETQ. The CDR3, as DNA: TGCGCCAGCAGCTTATTCAGGACGAACACCGGGGAGCTGTTTTTT. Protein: CASSLFRTNTGELFF. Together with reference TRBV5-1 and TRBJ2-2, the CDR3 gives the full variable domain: KAGVTQTPRYLIKTRGQQVTLSCSPISGHRSVSWYQQTPGQGLQFLFEYFSETQRNKGNFPGRFSGRQFSNSRSEMNVSTLELGDSALYLCASSLFRTNTGELFFGEGSRLTVL.

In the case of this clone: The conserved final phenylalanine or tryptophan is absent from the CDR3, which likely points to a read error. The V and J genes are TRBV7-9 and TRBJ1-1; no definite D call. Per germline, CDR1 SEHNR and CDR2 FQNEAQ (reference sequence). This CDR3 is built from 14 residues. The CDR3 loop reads CVSSFVGAGTEAFS. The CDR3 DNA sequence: TGTGTCAGCAGCTTCGTGGGCGCGGGCACTGAAGCTTTCTCT.

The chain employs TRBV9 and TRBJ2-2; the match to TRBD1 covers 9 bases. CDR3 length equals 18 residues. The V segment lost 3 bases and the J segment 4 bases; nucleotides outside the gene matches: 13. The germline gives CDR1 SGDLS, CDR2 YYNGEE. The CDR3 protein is CASSGHRGREWITGELFF. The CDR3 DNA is TGTGCCAGCAGCGGTCACAGGGGGCGTGAGTGGATCACCGGGGAGCTGTTTTTT. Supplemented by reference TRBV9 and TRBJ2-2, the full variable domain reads DSGVTQTPKHLITATGQRVTLRCSPRSGDLSVYWYQQSLDQGLQFLIQYYNGEERAKGNILERFSAQQFPDLHSELNLSSLELGDSALYFCASSGHRGREWITGELFFGEGSRLTVL.

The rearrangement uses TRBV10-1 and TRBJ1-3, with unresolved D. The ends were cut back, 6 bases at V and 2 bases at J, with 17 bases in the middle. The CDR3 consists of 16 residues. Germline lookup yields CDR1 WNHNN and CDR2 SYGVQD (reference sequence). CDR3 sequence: CASRAIKRGPGNTIYF. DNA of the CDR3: TGCGCCAGCAGGGCCATAAAACGCGGTCCTGGAAACACCATATATTTT.

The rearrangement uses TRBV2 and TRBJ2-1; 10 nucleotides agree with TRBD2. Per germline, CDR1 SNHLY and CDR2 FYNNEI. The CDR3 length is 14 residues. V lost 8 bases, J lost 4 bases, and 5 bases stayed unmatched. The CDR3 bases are TGTGCCAGCGAAGGACTAGCGGTATACAATGAGCAGTTCTTC. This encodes CASEGLAVYNEQFF.

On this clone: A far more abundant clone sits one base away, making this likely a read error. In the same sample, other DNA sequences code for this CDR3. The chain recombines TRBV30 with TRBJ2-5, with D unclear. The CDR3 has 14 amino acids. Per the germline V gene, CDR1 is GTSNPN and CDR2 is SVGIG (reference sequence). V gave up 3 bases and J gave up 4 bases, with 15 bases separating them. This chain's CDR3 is CAWSVRARRETQYF. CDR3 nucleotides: TGTGCCTGGAGCGTTAGAGCGCGGCGAGAGACCCAGTACTTC.

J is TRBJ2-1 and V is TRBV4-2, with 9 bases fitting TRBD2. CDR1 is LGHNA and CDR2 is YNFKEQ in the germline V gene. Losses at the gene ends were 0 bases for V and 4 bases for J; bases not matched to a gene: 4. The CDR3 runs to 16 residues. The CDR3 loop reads CASSQDGLAKYNEQFF. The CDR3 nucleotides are TGTGCCAGCAGCCAAGACGGACTAGCGAAATACAATGAGCAGTTCTTC.

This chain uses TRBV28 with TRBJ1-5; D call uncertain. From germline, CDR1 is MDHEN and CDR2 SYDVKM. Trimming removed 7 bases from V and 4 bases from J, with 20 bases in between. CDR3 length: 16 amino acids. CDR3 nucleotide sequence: TGTGCCAGCACCCCTCGAGACACCGGGTTAAATCAGCCCCAGCATTTT. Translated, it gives CASTPRDTGLNQPQHF.

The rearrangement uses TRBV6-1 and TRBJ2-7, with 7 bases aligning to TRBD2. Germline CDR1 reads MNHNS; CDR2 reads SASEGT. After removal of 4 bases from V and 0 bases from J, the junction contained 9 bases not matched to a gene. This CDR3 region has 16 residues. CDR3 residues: CASSVLLADSSYEQYF. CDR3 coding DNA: TGTGCCAGCAGTGTACTTCTAGCGGACTCCTCCTACGAGCAGTACTTC.

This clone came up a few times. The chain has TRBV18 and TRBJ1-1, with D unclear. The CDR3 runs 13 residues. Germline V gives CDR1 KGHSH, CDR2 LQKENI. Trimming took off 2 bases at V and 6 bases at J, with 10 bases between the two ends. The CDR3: CASSPSAIAEAFF. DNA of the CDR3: TGTGCCAGCTCACCATCGGCTATCGCTGAAGCTTTCTTT.

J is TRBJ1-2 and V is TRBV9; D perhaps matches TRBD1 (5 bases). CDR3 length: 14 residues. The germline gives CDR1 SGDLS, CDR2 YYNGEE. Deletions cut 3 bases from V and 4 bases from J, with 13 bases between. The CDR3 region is CASSARDVSYGYTF. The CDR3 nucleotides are TGTGCCAGCAGCGCCCGGGACGTCTCCTATGGCTACACCTTC.

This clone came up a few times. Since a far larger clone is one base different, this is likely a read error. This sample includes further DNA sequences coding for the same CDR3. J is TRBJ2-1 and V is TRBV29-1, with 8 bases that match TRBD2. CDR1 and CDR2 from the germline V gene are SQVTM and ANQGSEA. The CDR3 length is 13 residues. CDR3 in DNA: TGCAGCGTTGAAAGCGGGAGAGGTAATGAGCAATTCTTC. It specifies CSVESGRGNEQFF.

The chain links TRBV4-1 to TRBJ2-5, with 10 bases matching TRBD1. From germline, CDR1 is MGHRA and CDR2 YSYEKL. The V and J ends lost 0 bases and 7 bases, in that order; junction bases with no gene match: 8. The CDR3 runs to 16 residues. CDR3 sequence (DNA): TGCGCCAGCAGCCAAGATGGGACAGGGGTGGCGGGGACCCAGTACTTC. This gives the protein CASSQDGTGVAGTQYF.

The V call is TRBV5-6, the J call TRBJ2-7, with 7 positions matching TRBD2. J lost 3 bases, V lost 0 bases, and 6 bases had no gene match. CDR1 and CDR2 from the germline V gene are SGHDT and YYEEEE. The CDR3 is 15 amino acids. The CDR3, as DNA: TGTGCCAGCAGCTTGGCGTCTCGCGGGAGCTACGAGCAGTACTTC. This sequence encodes CASSLASRGSYEQYF. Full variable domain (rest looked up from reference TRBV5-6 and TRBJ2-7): DAGVTQSPTHLIKTRGQQVTLRCSPKSGHDTVSWYQQALGQGPQFIFQYYEEEERQRGNFPDRFSGHQFPNYSSELNVNALLLGDSALYLCASSLASRGSYEQYFGPGTRLTVT.

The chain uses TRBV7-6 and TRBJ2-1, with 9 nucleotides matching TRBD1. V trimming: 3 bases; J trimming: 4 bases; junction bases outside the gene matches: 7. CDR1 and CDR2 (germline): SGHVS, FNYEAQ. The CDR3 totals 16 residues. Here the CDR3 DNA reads TGTGCCAGCAGCTTGGCTGGGACAGGGTGGTACAATGAGCAGTTCTTC. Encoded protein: CASSLAGTGWYNEQFF.

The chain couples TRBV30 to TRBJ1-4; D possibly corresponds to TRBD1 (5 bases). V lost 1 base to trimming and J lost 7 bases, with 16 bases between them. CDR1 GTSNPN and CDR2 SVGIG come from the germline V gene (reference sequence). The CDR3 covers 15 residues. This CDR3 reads CAWSGRWGRGEKLFF. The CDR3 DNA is TGTGCCTGGAGTGGACGGTGGGGGAGGGGTGAAAAACTGTTTTTT.

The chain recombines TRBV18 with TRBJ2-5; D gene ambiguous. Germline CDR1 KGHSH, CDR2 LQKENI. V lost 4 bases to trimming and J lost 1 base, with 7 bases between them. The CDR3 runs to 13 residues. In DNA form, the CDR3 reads TGTGCCAGCTCACGAAGGGCCCAAGAGACCCAGTACTTC. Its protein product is CASSRRAQETQYF.

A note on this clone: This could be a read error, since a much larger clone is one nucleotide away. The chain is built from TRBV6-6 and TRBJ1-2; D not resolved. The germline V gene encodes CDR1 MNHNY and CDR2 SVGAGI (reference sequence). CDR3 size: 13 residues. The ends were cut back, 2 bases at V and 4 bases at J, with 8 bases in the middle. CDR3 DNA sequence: TGTGCCAGCAGTTACGACCCTAGCTATGGCTACACCTTC. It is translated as CASSYDPSYGYTF.

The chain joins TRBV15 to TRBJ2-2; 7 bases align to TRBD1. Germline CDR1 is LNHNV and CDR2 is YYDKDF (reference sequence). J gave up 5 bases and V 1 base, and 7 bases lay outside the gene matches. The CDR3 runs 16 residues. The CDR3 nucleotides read TGTGCCACCAGCAGAGGGGACAGCTCAGCAACCGGGGAGCTGTTTTTT. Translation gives CATSRGDSSATGELFF. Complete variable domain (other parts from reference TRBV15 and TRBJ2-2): DAMVIQNPRYQVTQFGKPVTLSCSQTLNHNVMYWYQQKSSQAPKLLFHYYDKDFNNEADTPDNFQSRRPNTSFCFLDIRSPGLGDTAMYLCATSRGDSSATGELFFGEGSRLTVL.

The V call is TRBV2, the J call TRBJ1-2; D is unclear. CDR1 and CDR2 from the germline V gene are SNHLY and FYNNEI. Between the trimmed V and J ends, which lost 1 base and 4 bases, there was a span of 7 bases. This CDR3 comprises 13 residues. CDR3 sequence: CASSEDRSYGYTF. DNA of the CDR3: TGTGCCAGCAGTGAAGACAGAAGCTATGGCTACACCTTC.

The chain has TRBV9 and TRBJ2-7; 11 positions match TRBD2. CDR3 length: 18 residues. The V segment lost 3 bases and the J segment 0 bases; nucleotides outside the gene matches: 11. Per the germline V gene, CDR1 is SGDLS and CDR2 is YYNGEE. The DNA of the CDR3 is TGTGCCAGCAGCGCCTACCCAACTAGCGGGGGATACTCCTACGAGCAGTACTTC. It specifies CASSAYPTSGGYSYEQYF. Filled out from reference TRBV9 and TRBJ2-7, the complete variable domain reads DSGVTQTPKHLITATGQRVTLRCSPRSGDLSVYWYQQSLDQGLQFLIQYYNGEERAKGNILERFSAQQFPDLHSELNLSSLELGDSALYFCASSAYPTSGGYSYEQYFGPGTRLTVT.

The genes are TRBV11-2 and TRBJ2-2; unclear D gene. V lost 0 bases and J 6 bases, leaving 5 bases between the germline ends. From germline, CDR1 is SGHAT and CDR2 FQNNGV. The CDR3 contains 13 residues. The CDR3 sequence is CASSLDQSGELFF. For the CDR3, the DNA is TGTGCCAGCAGCTTAGATCAATCCGGGGAGCTGTTTTTT.

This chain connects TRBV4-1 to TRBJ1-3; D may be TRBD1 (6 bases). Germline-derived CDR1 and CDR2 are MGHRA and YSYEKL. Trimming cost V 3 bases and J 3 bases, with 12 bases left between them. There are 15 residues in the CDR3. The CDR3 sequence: CASSQVTGIGNTIYF. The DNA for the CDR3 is TGCGCCAGCAGCCAGGTGACAGGAATTGGAAACACCATATATTTT.

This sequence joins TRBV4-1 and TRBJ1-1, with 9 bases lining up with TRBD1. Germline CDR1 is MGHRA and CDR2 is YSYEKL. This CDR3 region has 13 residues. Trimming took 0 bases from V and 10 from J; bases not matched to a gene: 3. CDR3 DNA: TGCGCCAGCAGCCAAGAGGACAGGGGAACAGCTTTCTTT. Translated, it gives CASSQEDRGTAFF.

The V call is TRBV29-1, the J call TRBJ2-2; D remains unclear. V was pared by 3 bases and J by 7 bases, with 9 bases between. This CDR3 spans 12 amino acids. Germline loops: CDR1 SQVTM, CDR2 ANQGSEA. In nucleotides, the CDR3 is TGCAGCGTTGAGCAGGTGGGCGGGGAGCTGTTTTTT. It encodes CSVEQVGGELFF.